The clone carrying this T cell receptor (beta chain) was found many times. The antigen is undetermined. Germline values: CDR1 SGDLS, CDR2 YYNGEE. V lost 3 bases and J lost 7; bases outside the gene matches: 7. CDR3 size: 14 residues. With iRepertoire HTBI primers and Arm-PCR of CDR3 regions, TCR beta libraries were built. TCRdb analysed the multiplex PCR reads with MiXCR anew, one entry per CDR3 protein. The table shows some 250,000 distinct CDR3 sequences, with 15% to 20% occurring only once. The data were obtained in a study of regulatory T cells in long-lasting Graves disease. Study-level findings and limits: The study found TRBV28, TRBJ1-2 and TRBJ2-5 favored in persistent disease.

This sample's time point: newly diagnosed GD, antithyroid drugs for less than 3 months. The TCR library used RNA extracted from PBMCs. These sequences were also reported in another study, on T cells in Graves' hyperthyroidism and ophthalmopathy. This second report adds: Researchers ran a first-round RT-PCR on the TCR CDR3 using the HTBI primer set.

Material: peripheral blood mononuclear cells (PBMCs), obtained at new diagnosis, from a patient treated with antithyroid drugs. V and J are TRBV9 and TRBJ1-5, with 7 nucleotides matching TRBD1. This receptor was obtained from a woman aged 30 to 39 with Graves disease. The CDR3 is CASSATGTNQPQHF. As DNA, the CDR3 is TGTGCCAGCAGCGCGACAGGGACAAACCAGCCCCAGCATTTT. The full variable domain, rest sourced from reference TRBV9 and TRBJ1-5, is DSGVTQTPKHLITATGQRVTLRCSPRSGDLSVYWYQQSLDQGLQFLIQYYNGEERAKGNILERFSAQQFPDLHSELNLSSLELGDSALYFCASSATGTNQPQHFGDGTRLSIL.